This T cell receptor beta chain was identified in a study of T cells in Graves' hyperthyroidism and ophthalmopathy. Study in general: Pretreatment peripheral blood was obtained at initial diagnosis.

V lost 7 bases and J lost 3; bases outside the gene matches: 3. This CDR3 contains 14 residues. Germline V gives CDR1 MNHNS, CDR2 SASEGT. It was RNA transcripts that yielded the amplified TCR beta CDR3 regions. The primer set for the first-round RT-PCR of the TCR CDR3 was HTBI. MiXCR, applied by TCRdb to the multiplex PCR reads, yields one record per CDR3 protein. The table lists around 300,000 distinct CDR3 sequences, 13% of them singletons. This clonotype has ten or more counts. The source material was blood. The receptor comes from a woman in her 30s with Graves' hyperthyroidism that later progressed to Graves' ophthalmopathy. V and J are TRBV6-1 and TRBJ2-1, with TRBD1 identical over 10 bases. For the CDR3, the DNA is TGTGCCAGCACCGGGACAGGGGTCTACAATGAGCAGTTCTTC. Protein sequence: CASTGTGVYNEQFF.